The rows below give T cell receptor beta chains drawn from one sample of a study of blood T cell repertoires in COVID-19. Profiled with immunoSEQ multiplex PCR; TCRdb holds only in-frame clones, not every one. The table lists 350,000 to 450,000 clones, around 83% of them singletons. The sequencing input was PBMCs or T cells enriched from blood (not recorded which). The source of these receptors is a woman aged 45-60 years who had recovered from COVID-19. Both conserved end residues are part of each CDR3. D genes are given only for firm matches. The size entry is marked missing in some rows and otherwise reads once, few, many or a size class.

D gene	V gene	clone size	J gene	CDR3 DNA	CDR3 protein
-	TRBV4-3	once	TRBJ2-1	TGCGCCAGCAGCCAAGATCGTGAGACATACAATGAGCAGTTCTTC	CASSQDRETYNEQFF
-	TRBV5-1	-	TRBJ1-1	TGCGCCAGCAGCTCATCTTCAAGCGGGGCAGGTGAAGCTTTCTTT	CASSSSSSGAGEAFF
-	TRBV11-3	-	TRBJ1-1	TGTGCCAGCAGCTTAAGACGAGGGAGTAGGACTGAAGCTTTCTTT	CASSLRRGSRTEAFF
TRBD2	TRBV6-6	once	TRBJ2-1	TGTGCCAGCAGTTACTTCGGGACTAGCGTACACAATGAGCAGTTCTTC	CASSYFGTSVHNEQFF
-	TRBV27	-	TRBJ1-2	TGTGCCAGCAGTTTAAGGGCGGAGGGGAGCTATGGCTACACCTTC	CASSLRAEGSYGYTF
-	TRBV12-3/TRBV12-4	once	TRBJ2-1	TGTGCCAGCAGTTTATGGACGGGATGGAAGCAGTTCTTC	CASSLWTGWKQFF
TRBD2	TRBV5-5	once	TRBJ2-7	TGTGCCAGCGCCCCCCAGGGCGGGAGCTCCTACGAGCAGTACTTC	CASAPQGGSSYEQYF
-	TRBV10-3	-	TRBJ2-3	TGTGCCATCAGTGAGTCCCGGGACACAGATACGCAGTATTTT	CAISESRDTDTQYF
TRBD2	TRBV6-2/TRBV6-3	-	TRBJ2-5	TGTGCCAGCAGTTACGCTCTAGCGGGAGTAGTCGAGACCCAGTACTTC	CASSYALAGVVETQYF
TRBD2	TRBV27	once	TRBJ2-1	TGTGCCAGCAGCCAAGCGGGAGGCTCCTACAATGAGCAGTTCTTC	CASSQAGGSYNEQFF
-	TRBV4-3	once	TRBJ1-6	TGCGCCAGCAGCCAAGAGGCCTTCAATTCACCCCTCCACTTT	CASSQEAFNSPLHF
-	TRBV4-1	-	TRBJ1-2	TGCGCCAGCAGCCTCTACCAAGGACAGATAAACTATGGCTACACCTTC	CASSLYQGQINYGYTF
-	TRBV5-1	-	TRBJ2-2	TGCGCCAGCAGCTTCGGGGTGAACACCGGGGAGCTGTTTTTT	CASSFGVNTGELFF
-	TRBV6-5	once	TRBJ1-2	TGTGCCAGTACGGGGGAGTGGTCCTATGGCTACACCTTC	CASTGEWSYGYTF
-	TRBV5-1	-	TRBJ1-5	TGCGCCAGCAGCCCACACCCAGCGGACAGTAGTAATCAGCCCCAGCATTTT	CASSPHPADSSNQPQHF
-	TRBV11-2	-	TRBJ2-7	TGTGCCAGCAGCACCCTCACAGGGCCAAAGATGTACGAGCAGTACTTC	CASSTLTGPKMYEQYF
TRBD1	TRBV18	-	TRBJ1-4	TGTGCCAGCTCACCAAACACAGGGGGCACTGGGGGAAAACTGTTTTTT	CASSPNTGGTGGKLFF
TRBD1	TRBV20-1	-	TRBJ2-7	TGCAGTGCTAGTCGGGACAGGGAGCAGTACTTC	CSASRDREQYF
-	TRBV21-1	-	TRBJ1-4	TGTGCCAGCAGCAAGCGTCAGGGAGGGGAAAAACTGTTTTTT	CASSKRQGGEKLFF
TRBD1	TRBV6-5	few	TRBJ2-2	TGTGCCAGCAGCCGAACAGGGGGCGAAACCGGGGAGCTGTTTTTT	CASSRTGGETGELFF
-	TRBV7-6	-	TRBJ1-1	TGTGCCAGCAGCTTATTTCCCCTAGTTGGCGGGGGCACTGAAGCTTTCTTT	CASSLFPLVGGGTEAFF
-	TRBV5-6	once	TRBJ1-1	TGTGCCAGCAGCTTACCGACAGTAGCTGAAGCTTTCTTT	CASSLPTVAEAFF
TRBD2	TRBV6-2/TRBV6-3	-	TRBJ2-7	TGTGCCAGCAGTTACCTTCTAGCGGGAGTGATTAGCGACGAGCAGTACTTC	CASSYLLAGVISDEQYF
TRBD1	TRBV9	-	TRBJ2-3	TGTGCCAGCAGCGTAGAGGGACAGGGGTGGGGCACAGATACGCAGTATTTT	CASSVEGQGWGTDTQYF
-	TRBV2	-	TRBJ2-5	TGTGCCAGCAGTGCCGGGGGGCCCCAAGAGACCCAGTACTTC	CASSAGGPQETQYF
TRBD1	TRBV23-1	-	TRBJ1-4	TGCGCCAGCAGTCGCCGGGACAGACCTAATGAAAAACTGTTTTTT	CASSRRDRPNEKLFF
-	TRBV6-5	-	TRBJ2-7	TGTGCCAGCAGGCGACACCTCTCCTACGAGCAGTACTTC	CASRRHLSYEQYF
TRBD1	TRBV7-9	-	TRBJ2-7	TGTGCCAGCAGCGAGGACAGGGGGCGAAGCTCCTACGAGCAGTACTTC	CASSEDRGRSSYEQYF
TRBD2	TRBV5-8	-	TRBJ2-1	TGTGCCAGCAGCTTGCGGTCTAGCGGGCCCCGGAATGAGCAGTTCTTC	CASSLRSSGPRNEQFF
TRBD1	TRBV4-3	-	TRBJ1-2	TGCGCCAGCAGCCTTTTTGGACAGGCCCAAGGCTACACCTTC	CASSLFGQAQGYTF
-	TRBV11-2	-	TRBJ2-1	TGTGCCAGCAGCTTAGGAGGAACAAATGAGCAGTTCTTC	CASSLGGTNEQFF
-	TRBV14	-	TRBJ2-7	TGTGCCAGCAGCTTACAGGGTTACGAGCAGTACTTC	CASSLQGYEQYF
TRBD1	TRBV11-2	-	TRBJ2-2	TGTGCCAGCAGCTCTTCGGACAGGGTCACCGGGGAGCTGTTTTTT	CASSSSDRVTGELFF
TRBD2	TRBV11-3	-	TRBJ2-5	TGTGCCAGCAGCCATATAGCGGGGGGGCAGGAGACCCAGTACTTC	CASSHIAGGQETQYF
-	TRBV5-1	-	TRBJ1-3	TGCGCCAGCAGCTTGGTGGGGGCTGGAGTAAACTCTGGAAACACCATATATTTT	CASSLVGAGVNSGNTIYF
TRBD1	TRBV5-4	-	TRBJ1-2	TGTGCCAGCAGACAGACCCTCAGGGGGCATGGCTACACCTTC	CASRQTLRGHGYTF
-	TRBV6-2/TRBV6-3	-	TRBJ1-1	TGTGCCAGCAGTCCAACCCTGGCGGGGAATACTGAAGCTTTCTTT	CASSPTLAGNTEAFF
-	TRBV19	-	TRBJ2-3	TGTGCCAGTAGCAGAGGAGGCACAGATACGCAGTATTTT	CASSRGGTDTQYF
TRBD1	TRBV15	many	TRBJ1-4	TGTGCCACCAGCAGAGGGCAACAGGGGGCGGAAAAACTGTTTTTT	CATSRGQQGAEKLFF
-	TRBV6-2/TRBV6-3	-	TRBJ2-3	TGTGCCAGCAGTACCCCGGGAGCGGTAAGCACAGATACGCAGTATTTT	CASSTPGAVSTDTQYF
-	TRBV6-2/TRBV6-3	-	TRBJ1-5	TGTGCCAGCAGTGGGCAGGGCGTGAATCAGCCCCAGCATTTT	CASSGQGVNQPQHF
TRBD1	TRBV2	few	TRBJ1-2	TGTGCCAGCAATTACGAGGGGGCGTTAGTCTATGGCTACACCTTC	CASNYEGALVYGYTF
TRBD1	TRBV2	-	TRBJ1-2	TGTGCCAGCAAGGGACAGGGGTCTAACTATGGCTACACCTTC	CASKGQGSNYGYTF
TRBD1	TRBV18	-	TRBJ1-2	TGTGCCAGCTCGCAACAGGGGTTCGATGGCTACACCTTC	CASSQQGFDGYTF
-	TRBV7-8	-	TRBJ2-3	TGTGCCAGCAGCTTAGATCCTAGCGGCACAGATACGCAGTATTTT	CASSLDPSGTDTQYF
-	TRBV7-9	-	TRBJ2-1	TGTGCCAGCAGCCCCGACGGGACTGCCCTATATGAGCAGTTCTTC	CASSPDGTALYEQFF
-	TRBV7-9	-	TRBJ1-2	TGTGCCAGCAGCTTAGCGGGGAGGTACTATGGCTACACCTTC	CASSLAGRYYGYTF
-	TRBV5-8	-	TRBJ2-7	TGTGCCAGCAGCTTGCTACCCGCAAACTACGAGCAGTACTTC	CASSLLPANYEQYF
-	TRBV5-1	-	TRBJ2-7	TGCGCCAGCAGCTTGGATATTGTACAGGGTTACTACGAGCAGTACTTC	CASSLDIVQGYYEQYF
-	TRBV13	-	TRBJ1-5	TGTGCCAGCAGCTTAGCTGCAGGGAAACAGCCCCAGCATTTT	CASSLAAGKQPQHF
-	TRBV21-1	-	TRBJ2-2	TGTGCCAGCAGCAAAGCGCGGGGGAGGAAGGGAAGTTCCGGGGAGCTGTTTTTT	CASSKARGRKGSSGELFF
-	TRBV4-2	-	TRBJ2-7	TGTGCCAGCAGCCAAGAGCCGACTTACGAGCAGTACTTC	CASSQEPTYEQYF
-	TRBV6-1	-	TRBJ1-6	TGTGCCAGCAGTGAAGCGGGGAGGGGTTCACCCCTCCACTTT	CASSEAGRGSPLHF
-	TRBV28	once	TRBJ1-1	TGTGCCAGCAGTTTAGGAGCCCGCACTGAAGCTTTCTTT	CASSLGARTEAFF
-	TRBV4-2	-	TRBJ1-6	TGTGCCAGCAGCCAAGATTCAGAGGGACTGGGGGATTCACCCCTCCACTTT	CASSQDSEGLGDSPLHF